Below are 32 T cell receptor beta chains sequenced from a single sample in a study of beta chain features in type 1 diabetes. Study-wide points: In all four CD4+ subsets, TCRB CDR3 length was significantly, moderately reduced in type 1 diabetes.

Reverse transcription of all isolated RNA meant that expressed TCRB transcripts were sequenced. Libraries were prepared by immunoSEQ multiplex PCR; TCRdb keeps only in-frame clonotypes and omits some of them. Of 150,000 to 200,000 clones listed, more than 60% were seen once; the top ten hold 0.08% to 0.1%. Their specific antigens are unknown. Sequencing used naive CD4+ T cells from blood. The receptors here all came from a man aged 25-45 years with type 1 diabetes.

J is TRBJ1-2 and V is TRBV7-9, with D hard to call. The V gene's germline CDR1 is SEHNR and CDR2 FQNEAQ (reference sequence). Trimming shortened V by 1 base and J by 4 bases, and 13 bases separated the two germline ends. The CDR3 extends over 15 amino acids. CDR3 sequence (DNA): TGTGCCAGCAGCTTAGACGTAGGGAGATCCTATGGCTACACCTTC. Translation gives CASSLDVGRSYGYTF.

The chain uses TRBV23-1 and TRBJ2-1, with no clear D. TRBV23-1 is an open reading frame, and its role is uncertain. With 1 base removed from V and 7 bases from J, the gap between germline ends came to 8 bases. This CDR3 comprises 13 residues. CDR3 nucleotide sequence: TGCGCCAGCAGTCAATACGGTATTAATGAGCAGTTCTTC. This translates into CASSQYGINEQFF.

V is TRBV4-3 and J is TRBJ2-5; no firm D call. The CDR3 consists of 15 residues. V was cut by 0 bases and J by 1 base, with 9 bases left in between. Germline-derived CDR1 and CDR2 are LGHNA and YSLEER. The CDR3 protein is CASSQEWSSQETQYF. CDR3 bases: TGCGCCAGCAGCCAAGAGTGGTCTAGCCAAGAGACCCAGTACTTC.

The chain combines TRBV27 with TRBJ1-2, with a tentative D call TRBD1 (6 bases). This CDR3 comprises 14 residues. The V gene lost 6 bases and the J gene lost 5 bases, with 16 bases spanning the gap. CDR1 and CDR2 from the germline V gene are MNHEY and SMNVEV (reference sequence). Here the CDR3 reads CASRRTGNLYGYTF. The CDR3 DNA follows: TGTGCCAGCAGAAGAACAGGGAATCTTTATGGCTACACCTTC.

The chain combines TRBV29-1 with TRBJ2-4; 7 bases are shared with TRBD2. The CDR3 has 14 residues. V dropped 8 bases and J dropped 6; count of bases not matched to a gene: 13. Germline V gene data show CDR1 as SQVTM and CDR2 as ANQGSEA. CDR3 nucleotides: TGCAGCCCTACCTCGACTAGCAACGGAAACATTCAGTACTTC. Residues: CSPTSTSNGNIQYF.

This chain uses TRBV5-6 with TRBJ2-3, with D possibly matching TRBD2 (5 bases). Germline loops: CDR1 SGHDT, CDR2 YYEEEE. The CDR3 sequence is 15 residues long. The V end lost 2 bases, the J end lost 6 bases, and 16 bases lay between the germline ends. DNA for the CDR3: TGTGCCAGCAGCTTTACTAGAACCCTAGGCGATACGCAGTATTTT. This gives the protein CASSFTRTLGDTQYF.

The chain links TRBV29-1 to TRBJ1-2, with TRBD1 as a possible D gene (5 bases). CDR1 is SQVTM and CDR2 is ANQGSEA in the germline V gene. V was trimmed by 5 bases and J by 3 bases, leaving 13 bases between them. The CDR3 runs 13 residues. This CDR3 reads CSVQLGVDYGYTF. In nucleotides, the CDR3 is TGCAGCGTTCAACTGGGGGTGGACTATGGCTACACCTTC.

This clone has a handful of counts. The same CDR3 can be traced to other DNA sequences in this sample. This chain connects TRBV30 to TRBJ1-5; D is possibly TRBD1 (5 bases). With 0 bases removed from V and 4 bases from J, the gap between germline ends came to 7 bases. CDR3 length: 13 residues. Germline CDR1 and CDR2: GTSNPN and SVGIG (reference sequence). CDR3 DNA sequence: TGTGCCTGGAGTGTACGGGGGAATCAGCCCCAGCATTTT. Its protein is CAWSVRGNQPQHF.

The chain is built from TRBV18 and TRBJ2-3; 8 bases map to TRBD2. V dropped 0 bases and J dropped 6; count of bases not matched to a gene: 8. CDR3 length: 16 residues. In germline, CDR1 is KGHSH, CDR2 LQKENI. CDR3 nucleotides: TGTGCCAGCTCACCACCTAACGGGGGGGCCTTGGATACGCAGTATTTT. It is translated as CASSPPNGGALDTQYF.

This clone was observed a few times. The V gene is TRBV29-1, the J gene TRBJ2-3, with D uncertain. Trimming pared 4 bases from V and 1 base from J, leaving 12 bases between. The germline gives CDR1 SQVTM, CDR2 ANQGSEA. The CDR3 runs to 14 residues. CDR3 DNA: TGCAGCGTTGGACACGTCTCGGGCACAGATACGCAGTATTTT. It encodes CSVGHVSGTDTQYF.

The rearrangement links TRBV11-2 to TRBJ2-7, with TRBD1 as a possible D gene (5 bases). The CDR3 is made up of 13 amino acids. The ends were cut back, 2 bases at V and 3 bases at J, with 8 bases in the middle. CDR1 and CDR2 (germline): SGHAT, FQNNGV. The CDR3 region is CASSLTDSYEQYF. The CDR3, as DNA: TGTGCCAGCAGCTTAACCGACAGCTACGAGCAGTACTTC.

V is TRBV2 and J is TRBJ2-7; D unclear. With 1 base removed from V and 0 bases from J, the gap between germline ends came to 10 bases. CDR1 is SNHLY, CDR2 FYNNEI, per germline. The CDR3 totals 15 residues. The CDR3 here is CASSEVEASSYEQYF. CDR3 coding DNA: TGTGCCAGCAGTGAAGTTGAAGCGTCCTCCTACGAGCAGTACTTC.

This chain uses TRBV11-2 with TRBJ2-5; possible D gene TRBD1, 5 bases. The V end lost 2 bases, the J end lost 0 bases, and 13 bases lay between the germline ends. CDR1 and CDR2 (germline): SGHAT, FQNNGV. This CDR3 is built from 16 residues. This CDR3 is CASSLPQGKYQETQYF. CDR3 in DNA: TGTGCCAGCAGCTTACCCCAGGGAAAGTACCAAGAGACCCAGTACTTC. The full variable domain, in which reference TRBV11-2 and TRBJ2-5 provide the parts outside the CDR3, is EAGVAQSPRYKIIEKRQSVAFWCNPISGHATLYWYQQILGQGPKLLIQFQNNGVVDDSQLPKDRFSAERLKGVDSTLKIQPAKLEDSAVYLCASSLPQGKYQETQYFGPGTRLLVL.

CDR3: CSVGSGGFQETQYF. CDR3 bases: TGCAGCGTTGGTAGCGGGGGGTTCCAAGAGACCCAGTACTTC. The V call is TRBV29-1, the J call TRBJ2-5; TRBD2 matches at 10 bases. The CDR3 spans 14 residues. The V and J ends lost 4 bases and 1 base, in that order; junction bases with no gene match: 3. Germline CDR1 and CDR2: SQVTM and ANQGSEA.

V usage is TRBV9 and J usage is TRBJ2-6; tentatively, D is TRBD1 or TRBD2 (5 bases each). Between the trimmed V and J ends, which lost 5 bases and 2 bases, there was a span of 11 bases. Germline-derived CDR1 and CDR2 are SGDLS and YYNGEE. This CDR3 is 15 amino acids long. CDR3 bases: TGTGCCAGCAGTCCCGGGGCAGCTGGGGCCAACGTCCTGACTTTC. Amino acid sequence: CASSPGAAGANVLTF.

This clone was counted between two and nine times. The chain has TRBV29-1 and TRBJ1-1; a weak D match, TRBD1 (6 bases). Deletions cut 3 bases from V and 3 bases from J, with 17 bases between. CDR1 is SQVTM, CDR2 ANQGSEA, per germline. The CDR3 runs 15 residues. The DNA for the CDR3 is TGCAGCGTTGAGGGGGCCGTGGGACGGGACACTGAAGCTTTCTTT. Protein product: CSVEGAVGRDTEAFF.

This clone has a handful of counts. V is TRBV9 and J is TRBJ2-1; D may be TRBD1 (6 bases). There are 15 residues in the CDR3. V shed 0 bases and J shed 0 bases, with 7 bases lying between them. Looked up from germline, CDR1 is SGDLS and CDR2 is YYNGEE. The CDR3 sequence is CASSVEDSSYNEQFF. CDR3 coding DNA: TGTGCCAGCAGCGTAGAGGACAGCTCCTACAATGAGCAGTTCTTC.

The chain couples TRBV5-4 to TRBJ2-7; no definite D call. There are 13 residues in the CDR3. V lost 2 bases, J lost 0 bases, and 6 bases lay in between. Germline CDR1 SGHNT, CDR2 YYREEE (reference sequence). CDR3 protein: CASSLQSSYEQYF. The CDR3 DNA reads as TGTGCCAGCAGCTTACAGAGCTCCTACGAGCAGTACTTC.

This clone was recorded a few times. The chain carries TRBV7-2 and TRBJ1-6; D is ambiguous. The germline V gene encodes CDR1 SGHTA and CDR2 FQGNSA. The CDR3 is made up of 15 amino acids. Trimming took 2 bases from V and 8 from J, leaving 13 bases between them. As DNA, the CDR3 is TGTGCCAGCAGCTTATTATCCGACGGGTATTCACCCCTCCACTTT. This codes for CASSLLSDGYSPLHF.

This clone has a single count. The chain joins TRBV13 to TRBJ2-5; D call uncertain. The CDR3 contains 11 residues. V was cut by 4 bases and J by 3 bases, with 3 bases left in between. Germline-derived CDR1 and CDR2 are PRHDT and FYEKMQ (reference sequence). The DNA for the CDR3 is TGTGCCAGCAGCTCCAAAGAGACCCAGTACTTC. This sequence encodes CASSSKETQYF.

This clone was detected once. This chain uses TRBV6-6 with TRBJ2-3; unclear D gene. This CDR3 is 14 amino acids long. Trimming cost V 2 bases and J 2 bases, with 8 bases left between them. Per germline, CDR1 MNHNY and CDR2 SVGAGI (reference sequence). The CDR3 here is CASSYRDPTDTQYF. The CDR3 bases are TGTGCCAGCAGTTACCGCGATCCCACAGATACGCAGTATTTT.

As for this clone: The sample holds other DNA sequences that translate to the same CDR3. The genes are TRBV29-1 and TRBJ2-5, with D maybe TRBD2 (6 bases). The V end lost 4 bases, the J end lost 5 bases, and 11 bases lay between the germline ends. CDR3 length equals 12 residues. CDR1 is SQVTM and CDR2 is ANQGSEA in the germline V gene. The CDR3 DNA follows: TGCAGCGTTGCTGGGACTGGGGAGACCCAGTACTTC. Amino acid sequence: CSVAGTGETQYF.

The V call is TRBV6-5, the J call TRBJ2-5; D is ambiguous. The CDR3 has 13 residues. V dropped 2 bases and J dropped 7 bases, with 11 bases sitting between them. Germline-derived CDR1 and CDR2 are MNHEY and SVGAGI. The DNA for the CDR3 is TGTGCCAGCAGTTACGGACCGTGGGGGACCCAGTACTTC. It codes for CASSYGPWGTQYF.

The V gene is TRBV29-1, the J gene TRBJ2-2, with D uncertain. V was shortened by 5 bases and J by 2 bases, with 6 bases between the two germline ends. The germline CDR1 and CDR2 sequences are SQVTM and ANQGSEA. The CDR3 is 12 residues long. In DNA, the CDR3 is TGCAGCGTTTACAGTAACACCGGGGAGCTGTTTTTT. It translates to CSVYSNTGELFF.

This clone showed up just a few times. The chain employs TRBV29-1 and TRBJ2-1; TRBD1 matches 9 bases. V lost 7 bases to trimming and J lost 9 bases; unmatched junction nucleotides: 10. Germline V lookup: CDR1 SQVTM, CDR2 ANQGSEA. The CDR3 sequence is 13 residues long. The CDR3 reads CSAGTGKASEQFF. The CDR3 nucleotides are TGCAGCGCCGGGACAGGGAAAGCTAGTGAGCAGTTCTTC.

The chain carries TRBV9 and TRBJ2-7, with TRBD2 identical over 9 bases. The V gene's germline CDR1 is SGDLS and CDR2 YYNGEE. This CDR3 is built from 16 residues. V trimming: 1 base; J trimming: 5 bases; junction bases outside the gene matches: 10. DNA for the CDR3: TGTGCCAGCAGCGTATTAGGACTAGCGTCTCAGGACGAGCAGTACTTC. It specifies CASSVLGLASQDEQYF.

The chain is built from TRBV11-2 and TRBJ2-6; D is unresolved. CDR3 length: 16 residues. Trimming pared 1 base from V and 0 bases from J, leaving 7 bases between. Germline assignment: CDR1 SGHAT and CDR2 FQNNGV. The DNA of the CDR3 is TGTGCCAGCAGCTTAGTTGGTAGCTCTGGGGCCAACGTCCTGACTTTC. The encoded protein is CASSLVGSSGANVLTF.

V gene TRBV9 combines with J gene TRBJ2-5; D remains unclear. The CDR3 has 13 residues. From germline, CDR1 is SGDLS and CDR2 YYNGEE. V lost 4 bases and J 5 bases, leaving 12 bases between the germline ends. This chain's CDR3 is CASSPTEGETQYF. The CDR3 DNA sequence: TGTGCCAGCAGCCCCACAGAAGGGGAGACCCAGTACTTC.

V and J are TRBV6-5 and TRBJ2-1; D not resolved. In germline, CDR1 is MNHEY, CDR2 SVGAGI. There are 15 residues in the CDR3. The V gene lost 0 bases and the J gene lost 5 bases, with 11 bases spanning the gap. In nucleotides, the CDR3 is TGTGCCAGCAGTTACTCGTCGACTGGACACAATGAGCAGTTCTTC. Amino acid sequence: CASSYSSTGHNEQFF.

This rearrangement joins TRBV7-9 to TRBJ1-2; D is unresolved. V was trimmed by 1 base and J by 6 bases, leaving 12 bases between them. The germline V gene encodes CDR1 SEHNR and CDR2 FQNEAQ (reference sequence). The CDR3 spans 14 residues. The CDR3 loop is CASSLEGPRNGYTF. The CDR3, as DNA: TGTGCCAGCAGCTTAGAAGGGCCTCGGAATGGCTACACCTTC. The full variable domain, in which reference TRBV7-9 and TRBJ1-2 provide the parts outside the CDR3, is DTGVSQNPRHKITKRGQNVTFRCDPISEHNRLYWYRQTLGQGPEFLTYFQNEAQLEKSRLLSDRFSAERPKGSFSTLEIQRTEQGDSAMYLCASSLEGPRNGYTFGSGTRLTVV.

The J gene is TRBJ2-5, the V gene TRBV4-1; D remains ambiguous. The CDR3 loop spans 15 amino acids. Between the trimmed V and J ends, which lost 5 bases and 2 bases, there was a span of 15 bases. Germline values: CDR1 MGHRA, CDR2 YSYEKL. CDR3 sequence: CASSSSLHHQETQYF. CDR3 coding DNA: TGCGCCAGCAGCTCCTCTCTACATCATCAAGAGACCCAGTACTTC.

In this sample, this clone turned up a few times. The chain links TRBV25-1 to TRBJ2-3; 15 bases match TRBD2. V trimming: 1 base; J trimming: 4 bases; junction bases outside the gene matches: 0. The CDR3 runs 16 residues. CDR1 is MGHDK, CDR2 SYGVNS, per germline. CDR3 loop: CASSEWTSGGADTQYF. The DNA of the CDR3 is TGTGCCAGCAGTGAATGGACTAGCGGGGGGGCAGATACGCAGTATTTT.